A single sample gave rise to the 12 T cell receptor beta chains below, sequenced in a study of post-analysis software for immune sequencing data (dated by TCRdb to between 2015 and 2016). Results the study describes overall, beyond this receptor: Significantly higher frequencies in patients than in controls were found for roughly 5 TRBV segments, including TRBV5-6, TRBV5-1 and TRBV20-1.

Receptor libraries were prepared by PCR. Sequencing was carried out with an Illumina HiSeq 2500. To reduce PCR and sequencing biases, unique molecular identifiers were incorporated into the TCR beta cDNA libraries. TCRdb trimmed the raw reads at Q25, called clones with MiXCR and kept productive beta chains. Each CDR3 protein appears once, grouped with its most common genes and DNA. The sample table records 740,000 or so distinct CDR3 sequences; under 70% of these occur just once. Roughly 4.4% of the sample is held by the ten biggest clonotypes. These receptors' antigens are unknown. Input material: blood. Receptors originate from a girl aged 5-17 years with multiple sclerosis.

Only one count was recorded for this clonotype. CDR3: CSARDRGSYGYTF. DNA of the CDR3: TGCAGTGCTAGAGATCGGGGGAGCTATGGCTACACCTTC. The V and J genes are TRBV20-1 and TRBJ1-2; the D gene is possibly TRBD1 (5 bases). This CDR3 comprises 13 residues. In germline, CDR1 is DFQATT, CDR2 SNEGSKA (reference sequence). Deletions cut 0 bases from V and 4 bases from J, with 9 bases between.

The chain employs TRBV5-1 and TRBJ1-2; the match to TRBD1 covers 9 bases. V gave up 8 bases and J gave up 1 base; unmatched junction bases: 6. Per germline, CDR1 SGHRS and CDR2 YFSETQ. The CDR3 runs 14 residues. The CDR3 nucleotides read TGCGCCAGTGGTACAGGGGGCAATAACTATGGCTACACCTTC. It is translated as CASGTGGNNYGYTF.

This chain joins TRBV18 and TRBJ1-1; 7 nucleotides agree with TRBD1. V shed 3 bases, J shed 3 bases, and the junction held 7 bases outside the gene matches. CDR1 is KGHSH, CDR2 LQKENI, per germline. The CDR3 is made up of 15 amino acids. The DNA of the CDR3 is TGTGCCAGCTCACCCTCTGCGGGGACAGACACTGAAGCTTTCTTT. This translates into CASSPSAGTDTEAFF.

The CDR3 DNA sequence: TGTGCCAGCAGCCAATCAGGGGGGGGGCTTGGGGACGAGCAGTACTTC. It is translated as CASSQSGGGLGDEQYF. This rearrangement joins TRBV9 to TRBJ2-7, with D perhaps assigned TRBD1 or TRBD2 (7 bases each). The CDR3 spans 16 residues. V lost 4 bases and J lost 5, with 22 bases in between. Germline V CDR1 and CDR2: SGDLS, YYNGEE.

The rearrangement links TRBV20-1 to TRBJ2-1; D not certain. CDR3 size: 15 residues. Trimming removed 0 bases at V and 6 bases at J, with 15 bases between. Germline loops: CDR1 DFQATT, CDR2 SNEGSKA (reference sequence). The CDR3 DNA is TGCAGTGCTAGAGATTCCAGGCAGTGGGCCAATGAGCAGTTCTTC. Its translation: CSARDSRQWANEQFF.

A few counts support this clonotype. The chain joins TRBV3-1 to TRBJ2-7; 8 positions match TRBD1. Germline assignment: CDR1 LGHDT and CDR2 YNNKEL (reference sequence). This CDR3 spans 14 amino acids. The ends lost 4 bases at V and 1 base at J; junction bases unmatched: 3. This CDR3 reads CASSLRQGSYEQYF. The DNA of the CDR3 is TGTGCCAGCAGCCTACGACAGGGGTCCTACGAGCAGTACTTC.

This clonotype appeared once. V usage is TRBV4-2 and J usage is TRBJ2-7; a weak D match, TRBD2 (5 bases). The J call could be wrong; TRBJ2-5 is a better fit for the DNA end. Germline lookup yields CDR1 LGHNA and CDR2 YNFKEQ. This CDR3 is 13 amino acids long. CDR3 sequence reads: CASSQLPGETQYF. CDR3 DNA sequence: TGTGCCAGCAGCCAACTCCCGGGGGAGACCCAGTACTTC.

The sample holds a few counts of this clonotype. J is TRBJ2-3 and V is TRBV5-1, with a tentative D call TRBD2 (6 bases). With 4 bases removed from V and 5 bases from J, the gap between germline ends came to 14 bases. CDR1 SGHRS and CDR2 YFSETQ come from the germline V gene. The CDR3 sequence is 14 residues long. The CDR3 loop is CASSTGTLKDTQYF. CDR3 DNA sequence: TGCGCCAGCAGCACCGGGACTCTCAAAGATACGCAGTATTTT.

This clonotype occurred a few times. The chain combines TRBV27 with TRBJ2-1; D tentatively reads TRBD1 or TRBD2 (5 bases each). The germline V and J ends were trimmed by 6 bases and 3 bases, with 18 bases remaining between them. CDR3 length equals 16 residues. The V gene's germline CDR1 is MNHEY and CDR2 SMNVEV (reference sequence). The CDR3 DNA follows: TGTGCCAGCAGCTTTTATCGTGGGACCCGCTACAATGAGCAGTTCTTC. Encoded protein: CASSFYRGTRYNEQFF.

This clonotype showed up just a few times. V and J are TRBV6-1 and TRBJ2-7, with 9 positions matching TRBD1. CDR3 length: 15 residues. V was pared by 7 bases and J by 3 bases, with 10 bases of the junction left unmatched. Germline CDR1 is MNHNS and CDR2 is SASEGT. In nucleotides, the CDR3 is TGTGCCAGCACTCATTCCCCGACAGGGGGCTACGAGCAGTACTTC. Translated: CASTHSPTGGYEQYF.

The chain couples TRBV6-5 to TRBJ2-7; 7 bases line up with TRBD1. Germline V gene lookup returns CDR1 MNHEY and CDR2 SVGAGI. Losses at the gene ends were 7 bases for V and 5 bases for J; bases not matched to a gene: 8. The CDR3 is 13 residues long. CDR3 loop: CASTRDRTHEQYF. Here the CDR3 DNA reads TGTGCCAGCACGAGGGACAGAACGCACGAGCAGTACTTC.

Written as DNA, the CDR3 is TGTGCCAGCAGCAGCAGACACGGGTCCTACGAGCAGTACTTC. Its protein is CASSSRHGSYEQYF. The chain is built from TRBV7-2 and TRBJ2-7; no firm D call. V gave up 5 bases and J gave up 1 base, with 12 bases separating them. CDR1 and CDR2 (germline): SGHTA, FQGNSA. The CDR3 is 14 amino acids.